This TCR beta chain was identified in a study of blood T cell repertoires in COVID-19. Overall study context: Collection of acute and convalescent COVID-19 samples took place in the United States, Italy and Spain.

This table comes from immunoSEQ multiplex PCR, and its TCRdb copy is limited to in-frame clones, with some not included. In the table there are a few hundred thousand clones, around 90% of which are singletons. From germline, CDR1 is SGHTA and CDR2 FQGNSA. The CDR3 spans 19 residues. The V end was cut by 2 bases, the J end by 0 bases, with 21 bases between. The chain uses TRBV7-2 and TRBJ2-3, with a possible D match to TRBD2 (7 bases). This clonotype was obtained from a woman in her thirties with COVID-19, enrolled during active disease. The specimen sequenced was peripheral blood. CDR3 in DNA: TGTGCCAGCAGCTTATCATTGGGCGGGGGCGCGTTTAGCACAGATACGCAGTATTTT. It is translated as CASSLSLGGGAFSTDTQYF.